What follows are 22 T cell receptor beta chains derived from one specimen sequenced in a study of radiation and T cells in renal cell carcinoma. Profiled with immunoSEQ multiplex PCR; TCRdb holds only in-frame clones, not every one. The sample yields about 140,000 clones, around 78% seen once. Time point indicated: baseline pretreatment blood. Documented treatment: 15 Gy SBRT to primary tumor, nephrectomy 4 weeks later. This material consisted of blood, taken from a patient whose treatment included radiotherapy and nephrectomy. The receptors were sampled from a woman aged 45 to 65 with renal cell carcinoma.

The chain links TRBV30 to TRBJ2-1; 11 nucleotides agree with TRBD2. CDR1 and CDR2 (germline): GTSNPN, SVGIG (reference sequence). With 0 bases clipped from V and 5 bases from J, the junction kept 3 bases outside the gene matches. The CDR3 totals 15 residues. The CDR3 loop is CAWSVSGGAHNEQFF. CDR3 nucleotides: TGTGCCTGGAGTGTTAGCGGGGGGGCCCACAATGAGCAGTTCTTC. The whole variable domain, remainder taken from reference TRBV30 and TRBJ2-1, is SQTIHQWPATLVQPVGSPLSLECTVEGTSNPNLYWYRQAAGRGLQLLFYSVGIGQISSEVPQNLSASRPQDRQFILSSKKLLLSDSGFYLCAWSVSGGAHNEQFFGPGTRLTVL.

The chain couples TRBV5-6 to TRBJ2-1; D unclear. V was cut by 0 bases and J by 0 bases, with 10 bases left in between. From germline, CDR1 is SGHDT and CDR2 YYEEEE. There are 16 residues in the CDR3. The CDR3 nucleotides are TGTGCCAGCAGCTTGGGAGTTAGCAGCTCCTACAATGAGCAGTTCTTC. Its protein is CASSLGVSSSYNEQFF.

The chain uses TRBV7-8 and TRBJ1-6; D uncertain. The CDR3 consists of 17 residues. Trimming cost V 1 base and J 5 bases, with 15 bases left between them. CDR1 is SGHVS and CDR2 is FQNEAQ in the germline V gene. The chain's CDR3 is CASSLVGYALNNSPLHF. Written as DNA, the CDR3 is TGTGCCAGCAGCTTAGTTGGATATGCTTTAAATAATTCACCCCTCCACTTT.

The chain uses TRBV5-1 and TRBJ2-1; 7 positions match TRBD1. The germline CDR1 and CDR2 sequences are SGHRS and YFSETQ. Trimming took 3 bases from V and 3 from J; bases not matched to a gene: 3. CDR3 length: 14 residues. The CDR3 DNA is TGCGCCAGCAGCTCGACAGGGAACTACAATGAGCAGTTCTTC. Translating gives CASSSTGNYNEQFF. The variable domain in full, with the rest retrieved from reference TRBV5-1 and TRBJ2-1, is KAGVTQTPRYLIKTRGQQVTLSCSPISGHRSVSWYQQTPGQGLQFLFEYFSETQRNKGNFPGRFSGRQFSNSRSEMNVSTLELGDSALYLCASSSTGNYNEQFFGPGTRLTVL.

This chain joins TRBV5-1 and TRBJ2-1; the match to TRBD1 covers 7 bases. This CDR3 is 15 amino acids long. The junction had 6 bases not matched to a gene; V was cut back by 6 bases and J by 0 bases. CDR1 and CDR2 from the germline V gene are SGHRS and YFSETQ. CDR3 protein: CASTSSGGSYNEQFF. The DNA of the CDR3 is TGCGCCAGCACTTCGTCAGGGGGCTCCTACAATGAGCAGTTCTTC.

This clone occurred once. The V call is TRBV2, the J call TRBJ1-2; no clear D gene. The V gene lost 6 bases and the J gene lost 0 bases, with 14 bases spanning the gap. This CDR3 region has 15 residues. Germline V gene lookup returns CDR1 SNHLY and CDR2 FYNNEI. The CDR3 sequence: CASRGDGLANYGYTF. In DNA form, the CDR3 reads TGTGCCAGCAGGGGCGACGGTTTAGCTAACTATGGCTACACCTTC.

This chain joins TRBV2 and TRBJ2-7; 11 bases are a match to TRBD1. The trim removed 11 bases at V and 2 bases at J, leaving 8 bases unmatched. The CDR3 consists of 14 residues. The V gene's germline CDR1 is SNHLY and CDR2 FYNNEI. The CDR3 DNA reads TGTGCCTCAAAGGTGGGACAGGGGGCCTACGAGCAGTACTTC. Translation gives CASKVGQGAYEQYF.

This chain joins TRBV18 and TRBJ1-5, with D possibly being TRBD1 (6 bases). Trimming left V 1 base short and J 1 base short, with 8 bases between. CDR1 is KGHSH, CDR2 LQKENI, per germline. The CDR3 is 15 residues long. The CDR3: CASSPQGGSNQPQHF. In DNA form, the CDR3 reads TGTGCCAGCTCACCACAGGGGGGAAGCAATCAGCCCCAGCATTTT. Full variable domain (remainder filled in from reference TRBV18 and TRBJ1-5): NAGVMQNPRHLVRRRGQEARLRCSPMKGHSHVYWYRQLPEEGLKFMVYLQKENIIDESGMPKERFSAEFPKEGPSILRIQQVVRGDSAAYFCASSPQGGSNQPQHFGDGTRLSIL.

This chain uses TRBV5-4 with TRBJ1-5; the D gene is possibly TRBD1 (6 bases). V was pared by 0 bases and J by 7 bases, with 14 bases between. CDR3 length: 15 residues. The germline V gene has CDR1 SGHNT and CDR2 YYREEE (reference sequence). CDR3 loop: CASSLGTAKGQPQHF. CDR3 DNA sequence: TGTGCCAGCAGCTTGGGGACAGCTAAAGGGCAGCCCCAGCATTTT.

The V gene is TRBV18, the J gene TRBJ1-2; D is possibly TRBD1 (6 bases). The germline V gene encodes CDR1 KGHSH and CDR2 LQKENI. V was pared by 3 bases and J by 5 bases, with 10 bases between. CDR3 length equals 13 residues. The CDR3 nucleotides read TGTGCCAGCTCACCGGACAGTGGATATGGCTACACCTTC. It is translated as CASSPDSGYGYTF.

V usage is TRBV27 and J usage is TRBJ2-1, with 11 bases fitting TRBD2. The length of the CDR3 is 15 residues. The ends lost 6 bases at V and 9 bases at J; junction bases unmatched: 10. The germline V gene has CDR1 MNHEY and CDR2 SMNVEV (reference sequence). The CDR3 is CASSLAGGPQGEQFF. DNA for the CDR3: TGTGCCAGCAGCTTAGCGGGAGGGCCCCAGGGTGAGCAGTTCTTC.

The V gene is TRBV9, the J gene TRBJ2-2; D is uncertain. The CDR3 extends over 13 amino acids. Trimming removed 0 bases from V and 8 bases from J, with 8 bases in between. The germline V gene encodes CDR1 SGDLS and CDR2 YYNGEE. DNA of the CDR3: TGTGCCAGCAGCGTAGTTACTCGGGGGGAGCTGTTTTTT. It is translated as CASSVVTRGELFF. The variable domain in full, with the rest retrieved from reference TRBV9 and TRBJ2-2, is DSGVTQTPKHLITATGQRVTLRCSPRSGDLSVYWYQQSLDQGLQFLIQYYNGEERAKGNILERFSAQQFPDLHSELNLSSLELGDSALYFCASSVVTRGELFFGEGSRLTVL.

The rearrangement uses TRBV7-2 and TRBJ1-2, with 7 bases matching TRBD1. The CDR3 length is 13 residues. CDR1 SGHTA and CDR2 FQGNSA come from the germline V gene. The V segment lost 5 bases and the J segment 2 bases; nucleotides outside the gene matches: 2. The CDR3 reads CASSKGGNYGYTF. CDR3 coding DNA: TGTGCCAGCAGCAAAGGGGGCAACTATGGCTACACCTTC.

A single count supports this clone. V and J are TRBV7-9 and TRBJ1-3; D not resolved. The V and J ends lost 4 bases and 1 base respectively, with 17 bases between them. The CDR3 has 17 residues. The germline V gene has CDR1 SEHNR and CDR2 FQNEAQ (reference sequence). CDR3 protein: CASSSLAGGESGNTIYF. CDR3 nucleotide sequence: TGTGCCAGCAGCTCCCTGGCAGGTGGCGAATCTGGAAACACCATATATTTT. Looking up the rest from reference TRBV7-9 and TRBJ1-3 gives the full variable domain: DTGVSQNPRHKITKRGQNVTFRCDPISEHNRLYWYRQTLGQGPEFLTYFQNEAQLEKSRLLSDRFSAERPKGSFSTLEIQRTEQGDSAMYLCASSSLAGGESGNTIYFGEGSWLTVV.

The genes are TRBV7-6 and TRBJ2-7; possible D gene TRBD1, 6 bases. In germline, CDR1 is SGHVS, CDR2 FNYEAQ. The CDR3 loop spans 16 amino acids. Trimming pared 5 bases from V and 2 bases from J, leaving 19 bases between. CDR3 protein: CASSAQGGYSTYEQYF. The CDR3 DNA follows: TGTGCCAGCAGCGCACAGGGCGGGTACTCGACCTACGAGCAGTACTTC.

This chain links TRBV10-3 with TRBJ1-6; 7 bases are a match to TRBD1. The CDR3 length is 15 residues. V gave up 4 bases and J gave up 7 bases; unmatched junction bases: 7. Germline V gives CDR1 ENHRY, CDR2 SYGVKD. CDR3 sequence (DNA): TGTGCCATCAGTGGGACCGGGACAGAGAATTCACCCCTCCACTTT. It encodes CAISGTGTENSPLHF.

The V gene is TRBV7-2, the J gene TRBJ2-5; D gene uncertain. CDR3 length: 13 amino acids. Looked up from germline, CDR1 is SGHTA and CDR2 is FQGNSA. Trimming pared 2 bases from V and 5 bases from J, leaving 9 bases between. The CDR3 is CASSLNSLETQYF. The CDR3, as DNA: TGTGCCAGCAGCTTAAACAGTTTGGAGACCCAGTACTTC.

The chain carries TRBV10-3 and TRBJ2-1, with D maybe TRBD2 (5 bases). Trimming removed 4 bases at V and 9 bases at J, with 13 bases between. This CDR3 comprises 13 residues. CDR1 is ENHRY, CDR2 SYGVKD, per germline. DNA for the CDR3: TGTGCCATCAGTGCGGTCCCCGAGGGTGAGCAGTTCTTC. It translates to CAISAVPEGEQFF.

The rearrangement uses TRBV5-5 and TRBJ1-5; D possibly corresponds to TRBD1 (6 bases). V lost 4 bases, J lost 5 bases, and 16 bases lay in between. This CDR3 comprises 15 residues. CDR1 and CDR2 (germline): SGHKS, YYEKEE (reference sequence). The CDR3 here is CASSTRNRVDQPQHF. The CDR3, as DNA: TGTGCCAGCAGCACGAGAAACAGGGTAGATCAGCCCCAGCATTTT. The full variable domain, in which reference TRBV5-5 and TRBJ1-5 provide the parts outside the CDR3, is DAGVTQSPTHLIKTRGQQVTLRCSPISGHKSVSWYQQVLGQGPQFIFQYYEKEERGRGNFPDRFSARQFPNYSSELNVNALLLGDSALYLCASSTRNRVDQPQHFGDGTRLSIL.

This chain uses TRBV9 with TRBJ1-2; no clear D. Germline V gives CDR1 SGDLS, CDR2 YYNGEE. Trimming shortened V by 3 bases and J by 8 bases, and 8 bases separated the two germline ends. The CDR3 contains 11 residues. The CDR3 DNA follows: TGTGCCAGCAGCGAAGGACGGGGCTACACCTTC. Its translation is CASSEGRGYTF.

The chain combines TRBV5-1 with TRBJ1-5; D unresolved. The CDR3 length is 13 residues. Germline lookup yields CDR1 SGHRS and CDR2 YFSETQ. Between the trimmed V and J ends, which lost 3 bases and 3 bases, there was a span of 7 bases. DNA for the CDR3: TGCGCCAGCAGCTACGGTTCCAATCAGCCCCAGCATTTT. Translated: CASSYGSNQPQHF.

This chain joins TRBV9 and TRBJ1-5, with D unclear. The CDR3 runs to 14 residues. V was cut by 2 bases and J by 6 bases, with 12 bases left in between. Germline lookup yields CDR1 SGDLS and CDR2 YYNGEE. CDR3 region: CASSVGVSSQPQHF. The CDR3 region has the DNA TGTGCCAGCAGCGTGGGCGTATCGAGTCAGCCCCAGCATTTT.